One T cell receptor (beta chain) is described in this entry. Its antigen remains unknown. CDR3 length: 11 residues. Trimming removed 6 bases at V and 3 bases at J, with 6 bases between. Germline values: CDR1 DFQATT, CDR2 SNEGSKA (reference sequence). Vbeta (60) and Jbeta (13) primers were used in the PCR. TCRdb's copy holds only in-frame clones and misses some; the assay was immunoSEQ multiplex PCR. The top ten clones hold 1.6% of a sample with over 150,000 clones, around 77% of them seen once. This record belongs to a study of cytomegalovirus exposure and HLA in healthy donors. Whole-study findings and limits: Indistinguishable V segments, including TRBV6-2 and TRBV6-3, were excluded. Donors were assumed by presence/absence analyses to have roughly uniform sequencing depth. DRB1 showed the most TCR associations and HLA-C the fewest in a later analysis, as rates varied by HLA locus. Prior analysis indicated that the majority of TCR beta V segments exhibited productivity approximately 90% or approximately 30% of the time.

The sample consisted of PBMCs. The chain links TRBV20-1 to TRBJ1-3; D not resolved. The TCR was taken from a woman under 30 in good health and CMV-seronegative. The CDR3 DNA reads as TGCAGTGCGGAGGATGGAAACACCATATATTTT. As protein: CSAEDGNTIYF.